A single sample gave rise to the 32 T cell receptor beta chains below, sequenced in a study of T cells in narcolepsy. TCRdb's table, derived via immunoSEQ multiplex PCR, lists solely in-frame clones and lacks some. Of 25,000 to 35,000 clones in the sample, 90% are singletons; the top ten hold 1.2%. Source material: CD45RA- memory CD4+ T cells from PBMCs. These receptors all come from a human donor with narcolepsy.

In this sample, this clone turned up once. The chain couples TRBV5-5 to TRBJ2-6, with TRBD1 matching over 8 bases. The V gene end was trimmed by 1 base and the J gene end by 3 bases; junction bases not matched to a gene: 9. The CDR3 has 18 amino acids. Per the germline V gene, CDR1 is SGHKS and CDR2 is YYEKEE (reference sequence). The CDR3 loop is CASSLYDRGSFGANVLTF. The CDR3, as DNA: TGTGCCAGCAGCTTGTACGACAGGGGCTCTTTTGGGGCCAACGTCCTGACTTTC.

This chain connects TRBV6-6 to TRBJ1-1, with D unresolved. CDR3 size: 11 residues. Trimming left V 7 bases short and J 1 base short, with 4 bases between. Germline V lookup: CDR1 MNHNY, CDR2 SVGAGI (reference sequence). Here the CDR3 reads CASIRNTEAFF. The CDR3 region has the DNA TGTGCCAGCATTAGGAACACTGAAGCTTTCTTT.

The rearrangement uses TRBV6-1 and TRBJ1-1; 8 nucleotides line up with TRBD1. Germline V gene lookup returns CDR1 MNHNS and CDR2 SASEGT. This CDR3 is built from 13 residues. The junction had 3 bases not matched to a gene; V was cut back by 5 bases and J by 4 bases. The CDR3 bases are TGTGCCAGCAGTTTTGACAGGGGCACTGAAGCTTTCTTT. Encoded protein: CASSFDRGTEAFF.

The rearrangement links TRBV11-2 to TRBJ2-5, with D possibly being TRBD1 or TRBD2 (5 bases each). This CDR3 comprises 14 residues. The V end lost 1 base, the J end lost 5 bases, and 11 bases lay between the germline ends. Germline lookup yields CDR1 SGHAT and CDR2 FQNNGV. CDR3 DNA sequence: TGTGCCAGCAGCTTAGGAGGGGATAGGGAGACCCAGTACTTC. Residues: CASSLGGDRETQYF. The full variable domain, with the rest looked up from reference TRBV11-2 and TRBJ2-5, is EAGVAQSPRYKIIEKRQSVAFWCNPISGHATLYWYQQILGQGPKLLIQFQNNGVVDDSQLPKDRFSAERLKGVDSTLKIQPAKLEDSAVYLCASSLGGDRETQYFGPGTRLLVL.

V is TRBV7-9 and J is TRBJ2-1; 12 bases match TRBD2. CDR1 is SEHNR and CDR2 is FQNEAQ in the germline V gene (reference sequence). This CDR3 contains 18 residues. V lost 5 bases to trimming and J lost 8 bases; unmatched junction nucleotides: 16. The DNA for the CDR3 is TGTGCCAGCAGCCCCAGTACGGCTAGCGGGAGGGCCGTCGATGAGCAGTTCTTC. Translated: CASSPSTASGRAVDEQFF.

V usage is TRBV6-6 and J usage is TRBJ2-7; no clear D. The CDR3 has 13 residues. The germline V and J ends were trimmed by 6 bases and 0 bases, with 9 bases remaining between them. The germline V gene has CDR1 MNHNY and CDR2 SVGAGI (reference sequence). The chain's CDR3 is CASRDRSSYEQYF. Written as DNA, the CDR3 is TGTGCCAGCAGGGACCGTAGCTCCTACGAGCAGTACTTC.

A remark on this clone: Germline is not matched at one junction end, which may reflect a read error. This rearrangement joins TRBV28 to TRBJ1-3; unclear D gene. Germline values: CDR1 MDHEN, CDR2 SYDVKM. CDR3 length: 15 residues. The DNA of the CDR3 is TGTGCCAGCAGTTTAACACGAATAGCAGGAAACACCGTATATTTT. Protein sequence: CASSLTRIAGNTVYF.

The V and J genes are TRBV19 and TRBJ1-5; no clear D. The CDR3 length is 15 residues. Germline CDR1 reads LNHDA; CDR2 reads SQIVND (reference sequence). The V gene lost 5 bases and the J gene lost 0 bases, with 11 bases spanning the gap. In DNA, the CDR3 is TGTGCCAGTAGTCCACTCGGCGTTAGCAATCAGCCCCAGCATTTT. It yields the protein CASSPLGVSNQPQHF. Full variable domain (remainder filled in from reference TRBV19 and TRBJ1-5): DGGITQSPKYLFRKEGQNVTLSCEQNLNHDAMYWYRQDPGQGLRLIYYSQIVNDFQKGDIAEGYSVSREKKESFPLTVTSAQKNPTAFYLCASSPLGVSNQPQHFGDGTRLSIL.

The rearrangement links TRBV11-3 to TRBJ2-5, with 10 bases identical to TRBD2. The J call is doubtful: the DNA matches TRBJ2-7 better. This CDR3 is 18 amino acids long. CDR1 and CDR2 (germline): SGHNT, YENEEA. CDR3 sequence: CASSLDLRASGGRDEQYF. The CDR3 bases are TGTGCCAGCAGCTTAGATCTACGGGCTAGCGGGGGTCGGGACGAGCAGTACTTC.

This chain joins TRBV29-1 and TRBJ1-2, with 7 bases lining up with TRBD1. Trimming cost V 2 bases and J 4 bases; bases outside gene matches: 7. The CDR3 sequence is 14 residues long. Germline V gene sequence: CDR1 SQVTM, CDR2 ANQGSEA. CDR3 residues: CSVERQGGGYGYTF. CDR3 sequence (DNA): TGCAGCGTTGAACGACAGGGTGGGGGCTATGGCTACACCTTC. The full variable domain, in which reference TRBV29-1 and TRBJ1-2 provide the parts outside the CDR3, is SAVISQKPSRDICQRGTSLTIQCQVDSQVTMMFWYRQQPGQSLTLIATANQGSEATYESGFVIDKFPISRPNLTFSTLTVSNMSPEDSSIYLCSVERQGGGYGYTFGSGTRLTVV.

The chain recombines TRBV4-3 with TRBJ2-1; D not resolved. V was trimmed by 0 bases and J by 6 bases, leaving 9 bases between them. Germline assignment: CDR1 LGHNA and CDR2 YSLEER. This CDR3 is 14 amino acids long. The CDR3 DNA is TGCGCCAGCAGCCAAGACACCTCGGCCAATGAGCAGTTCTTC. The encoded protein is CASSQDTSANEQFF.

This clone was seen just once. The chain carries TRBV11-2 and TRBJ2-1, with TRBD2 as a possible D gene (6 bases). Trimming left V 0 bases short and J 4 bases short, with 10 bases between. The germline V gene encodes CDR1 SGHAT and CDR2 FQNNGV. CDR3 length equals 15 residues. The CDR3 loop is CASSLDPGDYNEQFF. The CDR3 DNA is TGTGCCAGCAGCTTAGACCCGGGGGATTACAATGAGCAGTTCTTC. Drawing the rest from reference TRBV11-2 and TRBJ2-1, the complete variable domain is EAGVAQSPRYKIIEKRQSVAFWCNPISGHATLYWYQQILGQGPKLLIQFQNNGVVDDSQLPKDRFSAERLKGVDSTLKIQPAKLEDSAVYLCASSLDPGDYNEQFFGPGTRLTVL.

V gene TRBV30 combines with J gene TRBJ2-5, with 10 bases identical to TRBD2. Germline V lookup: CDR1 GTSNPN, CDR2 SVGIG (reference sequence). Unmatched junction bases numbered 7, after V lost 3 bases and J lost 9 bases. The CDR3 has 13 residues. CDR3: CAWSKTSGSPQYF. In DNA, the CDR3 is TGTGCCTGGAGCAAGACTAGCGGGTCGCCCCAGTACTTC.

This sequence joins TRBV7-9 and TRBJ2-2, with TRBD1 identical over 10 bases. Per the germline V gene, CDR1 is SEHNR and CDR2 is FQNEAQ (reference sequence). J was trimmed by 5 bases and V by 7 bases; bases with no gene match: 7. CDR3 length equals 15 residues. The CDR3 region has the DNA TGTGCCAGCATTCCCGGGACAGGGGAAACCGGGGAGCTGTTTTTT. As protein: CASIPGTGETGELFF.

The chain couples TRBV28 to TRBJ2-6; 7 positions agree with TRBD1. Germline assignment: CDR1 MDHEN and CDR2 SYDVKM. CDR3 length: 14 amino acids. Trimming cost V 6 bases and J 4 bases; bases outside gene matches: 3. As DNA, the CDR3 is TGTGCCAGCAGAACAGGGGCCGGGGCCAACGTCCTGACTTTC. Translation gives CASRTGAGANVLTF. Variable domain in full (rest from reference TRBV28 and TRBJ2-6): DVKVTQSSRYLVKRTGEKVFLECVQDMDHENMFWYRQDPGLGLRLIYFSYDVKMKEKGDIPEGYSVSREKKERFSLILESASTNQTSMYLCASRTGAGANVLTFGAGSRLTVL.

The rearrangement uses TRBV12-2 and TRBJ2-7; the D call TRBD2 from the table was never checked on the DNA. TRBV12-2 has pseudogene status. The CDR3 has 16 amino acids. DNA of the CDR3: TGTGCAAGTCGTACCCACCGGGATACCGTCTCCTACGAGCAGTACTTC. Its protein is CASRTHRDTVSYEQYF.

The gene calls are TRBV4-2 and TRBJ2-2; D tentatively fits TRBD1 or TRBD2 (6 bases each). The V gene lost 1 base and the J gene lost 6 bases, with 15 bases spanning the gap. Germline lookup yields CDR1 LGHNA and CDR2 YNFKEQ. The CDR3 loop spans 16 amino acids. This CDR3 is CASSQAGAQVAGELFF. In DNA, the CDR3 is TGTGCCAGCAGCCAAGCGGGGGCTCAGGTGGCCGGGGAGCTGTTTTTT.

The chain couples TRBV10-3 to TRBJ1-1; D unresolved. Trimming took off 3 bases at V and 1 base at J, with 9 bases between the two ends. The CDR3 is made up of 14 amino acids. In germline, CDR1 is ENHRY, CDR2 SYGVKD. The DNA for the CDR3 is TGTGCCATCAGTGATAACACCAAGAACACTGAAGCTTTCTTT. Translating it yields CAISDNTKNTEAFF.

This clone was picked up one time. The rearrangement joins TRBV6-5 to TRBJ1-4; TRBD1 is a possible D gene (5 bases). The germline V and J ends were trimmed by 2 bases and 9 bases, with 13 bases remaining between them. Germline lookup yields CDR1 MNHEY and CDR2 SVGAGI. The CDR3 has 14 amino acids. The chain's CDR3 is CASSYADRGQKLFF. CDR3 DNA: TGTGCCAGCAGTTACGCCGACAGAGGACAAAAACTGTTTTTT.

CDR3 protein: CASSQGFGDRSPLHF. The DNA for the CDR3 is TGTGCCAGCAGCCAAGGATTCGGGGATAGATCACCCCTCCACTTT. This sequence joins TRBV14 and TRBJ1-6; no reliable D call. V lost 1 base and J lost 10, with 14 bases in between. Germline lookup yields CDR1 SGHDN and CDR2 FVKESK. CDR3 size: 15 residues.

This clone was seen a single time. This sequence joins TRBV6-5 and TRBJ2-7; a weak D match, TRBD1 (5 bases). Trimming stripped 10 bases from V and 5 bases from J, with 15 bases between. The CDR3 extends over 12 amino acids. Germline loops: CDR1 MNHEY, CDR2 SVGAGI. The CDR3 sequence is CATSRVGHEQYF. CDR3 bases: TGTGCCACATCCAGGGTAGGCCACGAGCAGTACTTC.

The genes are TRBV5-1 and TRBJ1-2, with 9 bases that match TRBD1. The CDR3 contains 16 residues. V lost 0 bases, J lost 4 bases, and 7 bases stayed unmatched. Germline assignment: CDR1 SGHRS and CDR2 YFSETQ. The DNA for the CDR3 is TGCGCCAGCAGCTTGGGTGGGACAGGGTCTACCTATGGCTACACCTTC. Translated, it gives CASSLGGTGSTYGYTF. Together with reference TRBV5-1 and TRBJ1-2, the CDR3 gives the full variable domain: KAGVTQTPRYLIKTRGQQVTLSCSPISGHRSVSWYQQTPGQGLQFLFEYFSETQRNKGNFPGRFSGRQFSNSRSEMNVSTLELGDSALYLCASSLGGTGSTYGYTFGSGTRLTVV.

The chain combines TRBV19 with TRBJ1-3, with no clear D. In germline, CDR1 is LNHDA, CDR2 SQIVND (reference sequence). CDR3 size: 15 residues. Trimming removed 5 bases from V and 0 bases from J, with 11 bases in between. CDR3 loop: CASSPEVYSGNTIYF. DNA of the CDR3: TGTGCCAGTAGTCCCGAGGTTTACTCTGGAAACACCATATATTTT.

This chain uses TRBV21-1 with TRBJ1-1; the table's D gene call, TRBD1, was not cross checked with the DNA. TRBV21-1 is described as a pseudogene. The CDR3 totals 14 residues. CDR3 region: CASSKASQGSEAFF. The CDR3 region has the DNA TGTGCCAGCAGCAAAGCGTCGCAGGGAAGTGAAGCTTTCTTT.

V is TRBV13 and J is TRBJ1-2, with TRBD1 as a possible D gene (6 bases). Germline CDR1 is PRHDT and CDR2 is FYEKMQ (reference sequence). Trimming took 6 bases from V and 4 from J, leaving 12 bases between them. The CDR3 runs to 13 residues. CDR3 in DNA: TGTGCCAGCAGACAAACAGGGAGCTATGGCTACACCTTC. This translates into CASRQTGSYGYTF.

The chain links TRBV9 to TRBJ1-6, with D hard to call. Deletions cut 5 bases from V and 6 bases from J, with 9 bases between. This CDR3 has 13 residues. CDR1 is SGDLS, CDR2 YYNGEE, per germline. The CDR3 loop reads CASSDGFNSPLHF. CDR3 nucleotides: TGTGCCAGCAGTGACGGTTTTAATTCACCCCTCCACTTT.

Only a few counts were recorded for this clone. This rearrangement joins TRBV30 to TRBJ1-5, with 7 bases fitting TRBD1. Trimming cost V 2 bases and J 5 bases; bases outside gene matches: 6. The CDR3 has 14 residues. Germline V gene sequence: CDR1 GTSNPN, CDR2 SVGIG (reference sequence). CDR3 DNA: TGTGCCTGGAGTAGGGACAGATACTATCAGCCCCAGCATTTT. Amino acid sequence: CAWSRDRYYQPQHF.

The chain uses TRBV11-2 and TRBJ1-5, with a possible D match to TRBD1 (5 bases). V lost 5 bases, J lost 4 bases, and 9 bases lay in between. CDR1 SGHAT and CDR2 FQNNGV come from the germline V gene. This CDR3 has 13 residues. CDR3 DNA sequence: TGTGCCAGCAGCGGAGACAGAAATCAGCCCCAGCATTTT. Residues: CASSGDRNQPQHF.

This rearrangement joins TRBV4-3 to TRBJ2-5, with TRBD2 identical over 9 bases. Germline values: CDR1 LGHNA, CDR2 YSLEER. Trimming at V came to 1 base and at J to 4 bases, leaving 7 bases not matched to a gene. This CDR3 spans 16 amino acids. DNA for the CDR3: TGCGCCAGCAGCCAAGGAGCGGGGGGCCGAGGAGAGACCCAGTACTTC. As protein: CASSQGAGGRGETQYF.

This clone has just one count. This chain joins TRBV4-2 and TRBJ2-3; TRBD2 aligns across 10 bases. The J segment lost 5 bases and the V segment lost 0 bases, leaving 5 bases of the junction unmatched. The CDR3 has 16 amino acids. Looked up from germline, CDR1 is LGHNA and CDR2 is YNFKEQ. This chain's CDR3 is CASSQEAGGPGDTQYF. CDR3 DNA: TGTGCCAGCAGCCAAGAAGCGGGAGGGCCGGGAGATACGCAGTATTTT.

The gene calls are TRBV7-8 and TRBJ2-1; perhaps TRBD1 as D (6 bases). The CDR3 totals 15 residues. Germline CDR1 reads SGHVS; CDR2 reads FQNEAQ. V was shortened by 4 bases and J by 9 bases, with 19 bases between the two germline ends. The CDR3 reads CASSYYRERWGEQFF. DNA for the CDR3: TGTGCCAGCAGCTATTACAGGGAACGTTGGGGTGAGCAGTTCTTC.

This clone has only one observation. This chain uses TRBV6-5 with TRBJ1-1; the D is unclear. Between the trimmed V and J ends, which lost 2 bases and 10 bases, there was a span of 14 bases. The germline V gene has CDR1 MNHEY and CDR2 SVGAGI. CDR3 length: 13 residues. CDR3 sequence (DNA): TGTGCCAGCAGTTACAAGGGTCTATATCCAGCTTTCTTT. Translation: CASSYKGLYPAFF.